Sequencing of this T cell receptor (beta chain) was carried out in a study of blood T cell repertoires in COVID-19. The overall study: Acute-phase and convalescent COVID-19 samples originated in the United States, Italy and Spain.

The CDR3 is 17 residues long. V shed 3 bases, J shed 5 bases, and the junction held 13 bases outside the gene matches. Germline V gene sequence: CDR1 LNHDA, CDR2 SQIVND (reference sequence). Sequencing used immunoSEQ multiplex PCR; TCRdb keeps in-frame clones, though not all of them. Altogether more than 95,000 clones are present, 85% being singletons, with the ten largest covering 5% to 8%. This clonotype was obtained from an elderly man with active or convalescent COVID-19. Material for sequencing was peripheral blood. The chain recombines TRBV19 with TRBJ2-7, with 10 bases identical to TRBD2. The CDR3: CASSISGLAVTRDEQYF. The CDR3 DNA sequence: TGTGCCAGTAGTATTTCAGGACTAGCGGTTACTCGGGACGAGCAGTACTTC.